The rows below give T cell receptor beta chains drawn from one sample of a study of blood T cell repertoires in COVID-19. Produced via immunoSEQ multiplex PCR; TCRdb's table is partial and in-frame only. The table includes approximately 200,000 clones, about 88% detected once. The specimen was PBMCs or T cells enriched from blood (not recorded which). Receptors were obtained from a woman aged 25 to 45 who had been exposed to COVID-19. The CDR3 runs from the conserved cysteine through the conserved F or W. Fields, in order: J gene, V gene, D gene, clone size, CDR3 protein, CDR3 DNA. A D gene is named only where the DNA matches it firmly. Some rows mark clone size as missing; the rest say once, few, many or name a class of expanded clone.

j_call: TRBJ2-2; v_call: TRBV30; d_call: NA; clone_size: NA; cdr3_aa: CAWRSGTVGELFF; cdr3_nt: TGTGCCTGGAGGTCAGGAACTGTCGGGGAGCTGTTTTTT
j_call: TRBJ1-6; v_call: TRBV11-2; d_call: NA; clone_size: NA; cdr3_aa: CASSLPYSPLHF; cdr3_nt: TGTGCCAGCAGCTTACCTTATTCACCCCTCCACTTT
j_call: TRBJ1-6; v_call: TRBV19; d_call: NA; clone_size: NA; cdr3_aa: CASSIVYREGSPLHF; cdr3_nt: TGTGCCAGTAGTATCGTATACAGGGAGGGTTCACCCCTCCACTTT
j_call: TRBJ1-2; v_call: TRBV28; d_call: NA; clone_size: NA; cdr3_aa: CASSRGNYGYTF; cdr3_nt: TGTGCCAGCAGCCGCGGCAACTATGGCTACACCTTC
j_call: TRBJ2-1; v_call: TRBV5-1; d_call: TRBD1; clone_size: NA; cdr3_aa: CASGQGLNEQFF; cdr3_nt: TGCGCCTCGGGACAGGGTCTCAATGAGCAGTTCTTC
j_call: TRBJ1-2; v_call: TRBV25-1; d_call: NA; clone_size: NA; cdr3_aa: CASRGQPYGYTF; cdr3_nt: TGTGCCAGCAGAGGACAGCCCTATGGCTACACCTTC
j_call: TRBJ2-1; v_call: TRBV29-1; d_call: TRBD2; clone_size: NA; cdr3_aa: CSVIPGTSGGFYNEQFF; cdr3_nt: TGCAGCGTTATCCCCGGGACTAGCGGGGGGTTCTACAATGAGCAGTTCTTC
j_call: TRBJ2-7; v_call: TRBV6-5; d_call: TRBD1; clone_size: NA; cdr3_aa: CASREAGTGGYEQYF; cdr3_nt: TGTGCCAGTAGGGAGGCCGGGACAGGGGGCTACGAGCAGTACTTC
j_call: TRBJ2-7; v_call: TRBV3-1/TRBV3-2; d_call: NA; clone_size: few; cdr3_aa: CASSQGAPYEQYF; cdr3_nt: TGTGCCAGCAGCCAAGGGGCCCCCTACGAGCAGTACTTC
j_call: TRBJ2-3; v_call: TRBV7-3; d_call: TRBD2; clone_size: NA; cdr3_aa: CASSLTFASGGAADTQYF; cdr3_nt: TGTGCCAGCAGCTTAACGTTTGCTAGCGGGGGGGCCGCGGATACGCAGTATTTT
j_call: TRBJ1-2; v_call: TRBV6-5; d_call: NA; clone_size: NA; cdr3_aa: CASRSPVGYGYTF; cdr3_nt: TGTGCCAGCAGGTCTCCCGTCGGCTATGGCTACACCTTC
j_call: TRBJ2-7; v_call: TRBV7-9; d_call: NA; clone_size: NA; cdr3_aa: CASSLGSDPGDPSYEQYF; cdr3_nt: TGTGCCAGCAGCTTAGGATCCGACCCAGGGGACCCTTCCTACGAGCAGTACTTC
j_call: TRBJ2-7; v_call: TRBV3-1/TRBV3-2; d_call: NA; clone_size: NA; cdr3_aa: CASSQGVTYEQYF; cdr3_nt: TGTGCCAGCAGCCAAGGAGTCACCTACGAGCAGTACTTC
j_call: TRBJ2-2; v_call: TRBV10-2; d_call: TRBD2; clone_size: NA; cdr3_aa: CASSERTSSGELFF; cdr3_nt: TGCGCCAGCAGTGAGCGGACTAGCTCCGGGGAGCTGTTTTTT
j_call: TRBJ2-4; v_call: TRBV9; d_call: TRBD1; clone_size: once; cdr3_aa: CASSVGAGGKNIQYF; cdr3_nt: TGTGCCAGCAGCGTAGGCGCAGGGGGCAAAAACATTCAGTACTTC
j_call: TRBJ2-7; v_call: TRBV1; d_call: NA; clone_size: NA; cdr3_aa: CTTAFRDEQYF; cdr3_nt: TGCACCACCGCGTTTCGGGACGAGCAGTACTTC
j_call: TRBJ2-2; v_call: TRBV30; d_call: TRBD1; clone_size: few; cdr3_aa: CAWSMTGVNTGELFF; cdr3_nt: TGTGCCTGGAGTATGACAGGGGTTAACACCGGGGAGCTGTTTTTT
j_call: TRBJ1-6; v_call: TRBV11-2; d_call: TRBD1; clone_size: NA; cdr3_aa: CASSAGQVRGSPLHF; cdr3_nt: TGTGCCAGCAGCGCTGGACAGGTCAGAGGTTCACCCCTCCACTTT
j_call: TRBJ2-7; v_call: TRBV5-1; d_call: NA; clone_size: once; cdr3_aa: CASSSTGAGEQYF; cdr3_nt: TGCGCCAGCAGCTCCACAGGCGCCGGGGAGCAGTACTTC